Shown below are 2 T cell receptor beta chains from a single sample sequenced in a study of T cells after yellow fever vaccination. TCRdb processed the 5' RACE reads anew with MiXCR; each CDR3 protein has one entry. The sample has about 370,000 distinct CDR3 sequences, 11% seen once; the top ten hold around 20%. Sequencing used PBMCs, obtained on the day of the first yellow fever vaccination. These receptors all come from a man between 18 and 35 years old who received the YFV17D yellow fever vaccine.

The V gene is TRBV6-1, the J gene TRBJ2-6; tentative D call: TRBD1 (5 bases). The V gene's germline CDR1 is MNHNS and CDR2 SASEGT. V shed 6 bases and J shed 1 base, with 13 bases lying between them. The CDR3 runs to 16 residues. The CDR3 DNA sequence: TGTGCCAGCAGGGGGCAATTCCCTTCTGGGGCCAACGTCCTGACTTTC. Translating it yields CASRGQFPSGANVLTF.

This clonotype was seen ten or more times. This rearrangement joins TRBV4-2 to TRBJ2-3; TRBD1 matches at 8 bases. The CDR3 has 16 residues. The V gene's germline CDR1 is LGHNA and CDR2 YNFKEQ. Trimming removed 3 bases from V and 0 bases from J; junction bases left unmatched: 5. The CDR3 protein is CASSHSGQASTDTQYF. CDR3 in DNA: TGTGCCAGCAGCCACTCGGGACAGGCTAGCACAGATACGCAGTATTTT.